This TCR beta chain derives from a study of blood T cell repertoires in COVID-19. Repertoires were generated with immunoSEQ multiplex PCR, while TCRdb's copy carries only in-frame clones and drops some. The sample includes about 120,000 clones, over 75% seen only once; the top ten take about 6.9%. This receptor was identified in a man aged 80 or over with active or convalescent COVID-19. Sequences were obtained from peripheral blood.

CDR3 bases: TGTGCCAGCAGTTCCTGGCCTCTCAATGAGCAGTTCTTC. It is translated as CASSSWPLNEQFF. J is TRBJ2-1 and V is TRBV27; D uncertain. V was cut by 4 bases and J by 6 bases, with 10 bases left in between. The germline CDR1 and CDR2 sequences are MNHEY and SMNVEV (reference sequence). The CDR3 has 13 amino acids.